The 5 T cell receptor beta chains below all came from one sample that was sequenced in a study of T cell responses to AZD1222 COVID-19 vaccine. Repertoires were generated with immunoSEQ multiplex PCR, while TCRdb's copy carries only in-frame clones and drops some. The sample holds about 66,000 clones, roughly 87% seen once. Sequencing was performed on peripheral blood, taken on day 0 of AZD1222 vaccination. The receptor set was obtained from an adult in good health.

V is TRBV9 and J is TRBJ2-7; the D call may be TRBD1 or TRBD2 (6 bases each). The germline V and J ends were trimmed by 0 bases and 2 bases, with 12 bases remaining between them. This CDR3 is built from 15 residues. Per the germline V gene, CDR1 is SGDLS and CDR2 is YYNGEE. The CDR3 protein is CASSVGGRGPYEQYF. In nucleotides, the CDR3 is TGTGCCAGCAGCGTAGGGGGGCGGGGACCCTACGAGCAGTACTTC.

This chain links TRBV19 with TRBJ1-5; D gene uncertain. V dropped 6 bases and J dropped 0 bases, with 15 bases sitting between them. The CDR3 length is 16 residues. Looked up from germline, CDR1 is LNHDA and CDR2 is SQIVND (reference sequence). CDR3 coding DNA: TGTGCCAGTAGAGAAGGCCGAACGAATAGCAATCAGCCCCAGCATTTT. This sequence encodes CASREGRTNSNQPQHF.

This clone showed up just a few times. V usage is TRBV2 and J usage is TRBJ2-1; D is unresolved. V lost 6 bases and J lost 8, with 14 bases in between. Per the germline V gene, CDR1 is SNHLY and CDR2 is FYNNEI. The CDR3 length is 13 residues. The CDR3 DNA follows: TGTGCCAGCAGCGCTCAAGGGTTGGATGAGCAGTTCTTC. Amino acid sequence: CASSAQGLDEQFF.

The CDR3 coding sequence is TGTGCCAGCAGTTACGTGGAGGCGGACTATGGCTACACCTTC. Residues: CASSYVEADYGYTF. The chain joins TRBV6-6 to TRBJ1-2, with no clear D. This CDR3 has 14 amino acids. Germline CDR1 is MNHNY and CDR2 is SVGAGI (reference sequence). The V and J ends lost 2 bases and 3 bases respectively, with 10 bases between them.

Comments on this clone: The junction differs from germline at one of its ends, possibly a read error. V and J are TRBV5-1 and TRBJ2-1; TRBD1 matches 7 bases. The CDR3 runs 13 residues. Germline CDR1 and CDR2: SGHRS and YFSETQ. CDR3 loop: CASSLESGTVQIF. In nucleotides, the CDR3 is TGCGCCAGCAGCTTGGAGTCGGGGACAGTTCAGATCTTC.